This entry concerns a single T cell receptor beta chain. Its specificity is not known. Regarding time point: newly diagnosed GD, antithyroid drugs for less than 3 months. Isolated PBMC RNA provided the starting material for the TCR library. Graves' disease diagnoses used American Thyroid Association guidelines. Combining iRepertoire HTBI primers with Arm-PCR of CDR3 regions, the authors built TCR beta libraries. TCRdb re-called the multiplex PCR reads with MiXCR, one entry per CDR3 protein. The table records 200,000 to 250,000 distinct CDR3 sequences, around 19% of them present only once. This entry comes from a study of regulatory T cells in long-lasting Graves disease. General study findings and limits: Persistent patients shared more public clonotypes (roughly 3,000) than newly diagnosed patients (around 910).

The sequenced sample was peripheral blood mononuclear cells (PBMCs), obtained at new diagnosis, from a patient treated with antithyroid drugs. The sequence came from a female donor with Graves disease.

CDR3 sequence (DNA): TGTGCCGGACGGGACAGTCGGTTCACTGAAGCTTTCTTT. Protein sequence: CAGRDSRFTEAFF. The chain carries TRBV30 and TRBJ1-1, with TRBD1 matching over 7 bases. The CDR3 is 13 residues long. Germline assignment: CDR1 GTSNPN and CDR2 SVGIG (reference sequence). The V gene end was trimmed by 8 bases and the J gene end by 4 bases; junction bases not matched to a gene: 10.